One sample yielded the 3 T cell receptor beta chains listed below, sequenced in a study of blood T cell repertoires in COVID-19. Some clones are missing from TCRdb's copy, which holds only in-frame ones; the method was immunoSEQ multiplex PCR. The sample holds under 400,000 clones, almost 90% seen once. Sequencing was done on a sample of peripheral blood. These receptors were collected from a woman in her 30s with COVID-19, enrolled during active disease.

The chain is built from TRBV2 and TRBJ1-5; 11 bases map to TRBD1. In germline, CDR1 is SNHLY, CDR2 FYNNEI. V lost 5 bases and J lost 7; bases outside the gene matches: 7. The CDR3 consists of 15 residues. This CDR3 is CASSPGQGAWQPQHF. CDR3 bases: TGTGCCAGCAGTCCCGGACAGGGGGCATGGCAGCCCCAGCATTTT.

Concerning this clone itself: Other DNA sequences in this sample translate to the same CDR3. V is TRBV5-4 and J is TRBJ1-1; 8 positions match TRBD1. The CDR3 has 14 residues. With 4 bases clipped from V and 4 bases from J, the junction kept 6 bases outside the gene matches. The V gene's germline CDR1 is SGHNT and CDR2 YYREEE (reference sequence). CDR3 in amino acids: CASSLGQGATEAFF. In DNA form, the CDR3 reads TGTGCCAGCAGCCTTGGACAGGGAGCCACTGAAGCTTTCTTT.

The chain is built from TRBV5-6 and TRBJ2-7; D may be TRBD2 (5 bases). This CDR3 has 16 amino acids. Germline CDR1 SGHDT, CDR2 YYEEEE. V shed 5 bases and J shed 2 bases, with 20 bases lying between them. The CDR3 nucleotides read TGTGCCAGCAGTCAACGGGCGGGTTTCTTTACCTACGAGCAGTACTTC. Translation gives CASSQRAGFFTYEQYF.